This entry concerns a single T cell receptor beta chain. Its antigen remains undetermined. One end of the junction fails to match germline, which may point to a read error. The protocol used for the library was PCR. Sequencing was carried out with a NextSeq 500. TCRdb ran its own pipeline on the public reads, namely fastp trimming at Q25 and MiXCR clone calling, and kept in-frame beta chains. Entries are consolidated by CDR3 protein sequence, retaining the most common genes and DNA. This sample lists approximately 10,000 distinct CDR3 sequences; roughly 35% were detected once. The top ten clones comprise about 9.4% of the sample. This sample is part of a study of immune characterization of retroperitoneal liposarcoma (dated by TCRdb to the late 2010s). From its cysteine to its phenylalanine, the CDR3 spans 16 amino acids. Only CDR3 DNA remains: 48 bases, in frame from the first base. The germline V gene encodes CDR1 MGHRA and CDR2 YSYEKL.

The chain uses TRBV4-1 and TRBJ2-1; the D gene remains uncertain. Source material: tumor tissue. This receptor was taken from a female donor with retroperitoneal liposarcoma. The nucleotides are TGTGCCAGCAGCCAAGTGCCAAGAGAGACCCCCAATGAGCAGTTCTTC. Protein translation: CASSQVPRETPNEQFF.